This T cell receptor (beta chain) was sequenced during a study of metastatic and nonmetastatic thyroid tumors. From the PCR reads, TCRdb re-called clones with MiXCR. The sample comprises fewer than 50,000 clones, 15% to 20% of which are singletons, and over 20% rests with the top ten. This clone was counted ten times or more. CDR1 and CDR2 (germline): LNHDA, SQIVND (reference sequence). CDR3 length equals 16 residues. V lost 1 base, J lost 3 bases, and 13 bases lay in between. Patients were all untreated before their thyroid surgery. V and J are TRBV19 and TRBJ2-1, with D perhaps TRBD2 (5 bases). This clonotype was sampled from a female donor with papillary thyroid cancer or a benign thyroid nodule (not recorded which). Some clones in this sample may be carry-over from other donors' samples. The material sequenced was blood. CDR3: CASSIGRTPNYNEQFF. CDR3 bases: TGTGCCAGTAGTATAGGGCGGACTCCTAACTACAATGAGCAGTTCTTC.